Here is one T cell receptor (beta chain) with its context. Assay used: immunoSEQ multiplex PCR; TCRdb lists only in-frame clones, some missing. The sample comprises 150,000 to 200,000 clones, roughly 91% of which are singletons, and approximately 1.4% rests with the top ten. This specimen comes from a study of control samples from healthy donors and cancer patients. This CDR3 has 18 residues. Germline V gene lookup returns CDR1 SGHTA and CDR2 FQGNSA. The V segment lost 1 base and the J segment 4 bases; nucleotides outside the gene matches: 6. This TCR was sampled from a woman in her thirties in good health. The chain recombines TRBV7-2 with TRBJ2-1; 14 nucleotides agree with TRBD2. Input material: blood. This CDR3 is CASSLEGTSGRFYNEQFF. The CDR3 DNA sequence: TGTGCCAGCAGCTTAGAGGGGACTAGCGGGAGATTTTACAATGAGCAGTTCTTC.